These T cell receptor beta chains were read from a single sample in a study of GPR56 and killer-like receptors on CD4 memory cells. TCRdb re-called the reads and gives one entry per CDR3 protein, without DNA. This sample's table reports about 2,400 distinct CDR3 sequences. The sequenced sample was memory CD4+ T cells from blood. These receptors were collected from a human donor in good health. Both conserved end residues are part of each CDR3. Clone size appears in some rows only: once, few, many, or a class for an expanded clone.

TRBV6-6,TRBJ1-5,medium-sized,CASSYGQASNQPQHF
TRBV6-5,TRBJ1-1,medium-sized,CASSYSGRTNTEAFF
TRBV6-1,TRBJ2-7,.,CASRAAGTGAYEQYF
TRBV27,TRBJ2-2,large,CASSHGIANTGELFF
TRBV7-9,TRBJ2-3,.,CASSLALGPDTQYF
TRBV27,TRBJ1-5,medium-sized,CASSRRTGSYNQPQHF
TRBV18,TRBJ1-2,.,CASSPRRTEEDGYTF
TRBV7-9,TRBJ2-6,.,CASSPMNLLSGANVLTF
TRBV6-6,TRBJ1-1,large,CASSSPWGNTEAFF
TRBV7-3,TRBJ2-2,.,CASSVGTRGSGELFF
TRBV5-6,TRBJ1-2,medium-sized,CASSWGLEGYTF
TRBV7-9,TRBJ1-2,.,CASSPGFPDGYTF
TRBV11-3,TRBJ2-5,.,CASSRGMKETQYF
TRBV30,TRBJ1-6,medium-sized,CAWGVAGNSPLHF
TRBV28,TRBJ2-3,medium-sized,CASQPGVLAGGFPTDTQYF
TRBV5-6,TRBJ1-6,medium-sized,CASSADERDNSPLHF
TRBV20-1,TRBJ1-5,.,CSARDIGKFEGGGNQPQHF
TRBV6-1,TRBJ2-7,large,CASSLRRYEQYF
TRBV18,TRBJ2-5,medium-sized,CASSPRVYQETQYF
TRBV12-3/TRBV12-4,TRBJ2-7,.,CASSRDRPYEQYF
TRBV24-1,TRBJ1-2,large,CATSDWEGPYYGYTF
TRBV20-1,TRBJ2-1,.,CSALDPWHEQFF
TRBV20-1,TRBJ2-3,.,CSAQLAGFTDTQYF
TRBV6-1,TRBJ1-2,.,CASSSGDRTLNYGYTF
TRBV24-1,TRBJ2-3,large,CATSDRPFSGRARDTQYF
TRBV6-1,TRBJ2-1,.,CASTSLGLAATWNEQFF
TRBV6-6,TRBJ1-4,large,CASRDLGNEKLFF
TRBV20-1,TRBJ1-1,.,CSARGPIDTEAFF
TRBV10-1,TRBJ2-7,.,CASSESGLPPYEQYF
TRBV7-2,TRBJ1-1,medium-sized,CASSLGVGTGSGEAFF
TRBV30,TRBJ1-1,medium-sized,CAWSQNTLTEAFF
TRBV4-1,TRBJ1-5,.,CASSQARASNQPQHF
TRBV29-1,TRBJ1-1,.,CSGGGSRTEAFF
TRBV4-1,TRBJ1-3,.,CASSQLLFSGNTIYF
TRBV6-5,TRBJ1-5,.,CASSNYRGGTGSGQPQHF
TRBV28,TRBJ1-6,medium-sized,CASSAPGPRNSPLHF
TRBV11-2,TRBJ1-1,medium-sized,CASSLDPQGRSEAFF
TRBV11-2,TRBJ2-6,medium-sized,CASRRSPGGGLAGANVLTF
TRBV12-3/TRBV12-4,TRBJ1-2,medium-sized,CASSPDTGGYTF
TRBV18,TRBJ1-4,.,CASSPEGANEKLFF
TRBV7-9,TRBJ2-1,medium-sized,CASRPYRGDGSYNEQFF
TRBV27,TRBJ2-3,medium-sized,CASSLSNLGRAETQYF
TRBV28,TRBJ1-3,.,CASRTEALSGNTIYF
TRBV6-1,TRBJ1-5,.,CASSFGTGSGQPQHF
TRBV19,TRBJ2-3,large,CASSMRKTDTQYF
TRBV27,TRBJ2-3,large,CASSSIAGGGGTQYF
TRBV20-1,TRBJ2-3,.,CSAPMTSGFTDTQYF
TRBV5-5,TRBJ1-2,.,CASSPGQRTINYGYTF
TRBV2,TRBJ1-2,.,CASSPPLLYGYTF
TRBV29-1,TRBJ1-5,medium-sized,CSVGEGNQPQHF
TRBV6-7,TRBJ1-6,.,CASSFTPGWDNSPLHF